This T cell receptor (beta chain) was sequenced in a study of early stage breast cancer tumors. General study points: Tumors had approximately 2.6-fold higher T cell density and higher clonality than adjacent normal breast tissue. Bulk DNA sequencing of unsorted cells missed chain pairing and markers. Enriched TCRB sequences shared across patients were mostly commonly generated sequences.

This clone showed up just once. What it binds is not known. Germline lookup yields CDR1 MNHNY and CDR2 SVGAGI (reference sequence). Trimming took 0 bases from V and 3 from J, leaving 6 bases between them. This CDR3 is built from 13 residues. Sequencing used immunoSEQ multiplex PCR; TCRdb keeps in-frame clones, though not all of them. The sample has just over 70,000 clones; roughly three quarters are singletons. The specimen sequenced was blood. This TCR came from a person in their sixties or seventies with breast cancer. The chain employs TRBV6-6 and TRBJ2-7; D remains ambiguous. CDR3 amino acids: CASSYSTVYEQYF. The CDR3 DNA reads TGTGCCAGCAGTTACTCGACGGTCTACGAGCAGTACTTC.